A single sample is the source of the 10 T cell receptor beta chains below, sequenced in a study of blood T cell repertoires in COVID-19. Clones were read by immunoSEQ multiplex PCR, and TCRdb kept only the in-frame ones, dropping some. The sample lists about 71,000 clones; 86% were seen once. Sample: peripheral blood. These receptors came from a man aged 50-59 years with active COVID-19.

In DNA form, the CDR3 reads TGCGCCAGCAGCCTTTTGCCTAGCGGGATGCATAATGAGCAGTTCTTC. This codes for CASSLLPSGMHNEQFF. The chain employs TRBV10-2 and TRBJ2-1; 9 bases align to TRBD2. This CDR3 spans 16 amino acids. The V gene end was trimmed by 6 bases and the J gene end by 7 bases; junction bases not matched to a gene: 13. Germline CDR1 WSHSY, CDR2 SAAADI.

The chain has TRBV4-1 and TRBJ1-5; no firm D call. In germline, CDR1 is MGHRA, CDR2 YSYEKL. This CDR3 is built from 12 residues. V lost 2 bases, J lost 6 bases, and 5 bases lay in between. The chain's CDR3 is CASSQPSQPQHF. CDR3 DNA: TGCGCCAGCAGCCAACCTAGTCAGCCCCAGCATTTT.

V gene TRBV6-5 combines with J gene TRBJ2-1; the D gene is possibly TRBD2 (5 bases). V was pared by 6 bases and J by 7 bases, with 13 bases between. Germline CDR1 MNHEY, CDR2 SVGAGI. The CDR3 loop spans 13 amino acids. The CDR3 reads CASSGRGVNEQFF. Here the CDR3 DNA reads TGTGCCAGCAGCGGACGGGGAGTAAATGAGCAGTTCTTC.

This chain links TRBV2 with TRBJ2-5; the D gene is possibly TRBD1 (6 bases). V lost 8 bases and J 2 bases, leaving 18 bases between the germline ends. CDR1 and CDR2 (germline): SNHLY, FYNNEI. This CDR3 is built from 15 residues. The CDR3 loop is CASSTQGLGQETQYF. CDR3 coding DNA: TGTGCCAGCTCTACACAGGGTTTGGGACAAGAGACCCAGTACTTC.

V is TRBV7-2 and J is TRBJ2-1; tentative D call: TRBD2 (5 bases). CDR1 is SGHTA and CDR2 is FQGNSA in the germline V gene. The V end was cut by 1 base, the J end by 1 base, with 8 bases between. The CDR3 runs 15 residues. The CDR3: CASSLVGGSYNEQFF. CDR3 bases: TGTGCCAGCAGCTTAGTCGGAGGATCCTACAATGAGCAGTTCTTC.

The chain employs TRBV6-6 and TRBJ2-7; D is perhaps TRBD1 (6 bases). Germline V gene sequence: CDR1 MNHNY, CDR2 SVGAGI (reference sequence). The V end lost 2 bases, the J end lost 2 bases, and 13 bases lay between the germline ends. The CDR3 covers 15 residues. The CDR3: CASSYGAGAPYEQYF. In nucleotides, the CDR3 is TGTGCCAGCAGTTACGGGGCAGGGGCGCCCTACGAGCAGTACTTC.

This chain links TRBV24-1 with TRBJ2-1; 8 nucleotides align to TRBD1. The V gene end was trimmed by 4 bases and the J gene end by 4 bases; junction bases not matched to a gene: 5. The CDR3 is 15 residues long. CDR1 is KGHDR, CDR2 SFDVKD, per germline. The CDR3 DNA sequence: TGTGCCACCAGTGACAGACAGGGGTTGTACAATGAGCAGTTCTTC. This encodes CATSDRQGLYNEQFF.

This chain joins TRBV18 and TRBJ1-1, with 8 bases aligning to TRBD1. The germline V gene has CDR1 KGHSH and CDR2 LQKENI. The CDR3 totals 15 residues. V shed 1 base and J 3 bases; nucleotides not matched to a gene: 4. CDR3 sequence (DNA): TGTGCCAGCTCACCACTGGACAGGGTTGACACTGAAGCTTTCTTT. It specifies CASSPLDRVDTEAFF.

This sequence joins TRBV27 and TRBJ1-1, with a possible D match to TRBD1 (6 bases). In germline, CDR1 is MNHEY, CDR2 SMNVEV (reference sequence). Trimming shortened V by 8 bases and J by 3 bases, and 16 bases separated the two germline ends. The CDR3 consists of 14 residues. The CDR3 region is CASGAQGMDTEAFF. As DNA, the CDR3 is TGTGCCAGCGGAGCACAGGGTATGGACACTGAAGCTTTCTTT.

This rearrangement joins TRBV5-6 to TRBJ2-3; 16 bases line up with TRBD2. The germline V gene encodes CDR1 SGHDT and CDR2 YYEEEE. The length of the CDR3 is 17 residues. V lost 1 base to trimming and J lost 6 bases; unmatched junction nucleotides: 5. The CDR3 region has the DNA TGTGCCAGCAGCTTGCTGGGGACTAGCGGGAGGGGGGATACGCAGTATTTT. This codes for CASSLLGTSGRGDTQYF.